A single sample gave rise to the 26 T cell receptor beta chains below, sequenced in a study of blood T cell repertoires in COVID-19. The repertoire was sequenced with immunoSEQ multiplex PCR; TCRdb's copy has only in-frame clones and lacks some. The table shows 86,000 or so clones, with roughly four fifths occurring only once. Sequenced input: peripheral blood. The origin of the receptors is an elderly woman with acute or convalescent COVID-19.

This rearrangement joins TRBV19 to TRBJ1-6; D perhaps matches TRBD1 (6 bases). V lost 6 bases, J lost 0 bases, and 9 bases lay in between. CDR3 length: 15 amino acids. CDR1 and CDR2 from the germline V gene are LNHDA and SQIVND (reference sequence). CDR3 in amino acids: CASRTGSSYNSPLHF. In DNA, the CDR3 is TGTGCCAGTAGAACAGGGAGCTCCTATAATTCACCCCTCCACTTT.

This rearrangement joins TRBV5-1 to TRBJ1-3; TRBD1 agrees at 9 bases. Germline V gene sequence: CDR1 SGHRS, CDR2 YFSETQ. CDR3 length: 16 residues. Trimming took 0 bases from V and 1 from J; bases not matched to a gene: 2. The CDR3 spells CASSLAGTGSGNTIYF. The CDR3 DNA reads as TGCGCCAGCAGCTTGGCCGGGACAGGGTCTGGAAACACCATATATTTT.

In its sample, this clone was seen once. The CDR3: CAISSTGSGEQYF. The CDR3 nucleotides read TGTGCCATCAGTTCGACAGGCTCGGGCGAGCAGTACTTC. This chain connects TRBV10-3 to TRBJ2-7, with a weak D call TRBD1 (6 bases). The V gene lost 5 bases and the J gene lost 6 bases, with 14 bases spanning the gap. There are 13 residues in the CDR3. In germline, CDR1 is ENHRY, CDR2 SYGVKD.

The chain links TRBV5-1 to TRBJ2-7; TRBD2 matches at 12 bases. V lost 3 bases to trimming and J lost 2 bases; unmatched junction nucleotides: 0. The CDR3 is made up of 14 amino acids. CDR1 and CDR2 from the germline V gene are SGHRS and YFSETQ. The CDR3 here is CASSSSGGAYEQYF. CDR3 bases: TGCGCCAGCAGCTCTAGCGGGGGGGCCTACGAGCAGTACTTC.

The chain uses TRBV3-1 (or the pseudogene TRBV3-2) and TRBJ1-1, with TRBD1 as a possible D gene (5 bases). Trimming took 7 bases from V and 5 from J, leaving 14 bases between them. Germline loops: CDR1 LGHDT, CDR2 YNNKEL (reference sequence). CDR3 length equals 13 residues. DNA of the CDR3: TGTGCCAGCACCCTAACGGCAGGGACTGAAGCTTTCTTT. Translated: CASTLTAGTEAFF.

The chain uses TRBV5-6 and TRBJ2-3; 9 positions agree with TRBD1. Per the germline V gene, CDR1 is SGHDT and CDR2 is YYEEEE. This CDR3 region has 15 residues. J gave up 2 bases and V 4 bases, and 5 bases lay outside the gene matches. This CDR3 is CASSHRTGVTDTQYF. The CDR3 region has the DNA TGTGCCAGCAGCCACAGGACAGGGGTCACAGATACGCAGTATTTT.

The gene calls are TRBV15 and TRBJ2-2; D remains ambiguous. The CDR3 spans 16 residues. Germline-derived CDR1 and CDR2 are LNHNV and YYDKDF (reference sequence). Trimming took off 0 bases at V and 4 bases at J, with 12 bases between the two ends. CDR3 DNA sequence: TGTGCCACCAGCAGAGAACGAAGTCCGGGCACCGGGGAGCTGTTTTTT. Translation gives CATSRERSPGTGELFF.

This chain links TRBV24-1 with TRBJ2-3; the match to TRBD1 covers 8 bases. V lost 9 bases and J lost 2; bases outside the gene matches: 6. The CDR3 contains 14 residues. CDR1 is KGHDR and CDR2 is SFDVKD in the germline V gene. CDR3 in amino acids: CATDRGDYTDTQYF. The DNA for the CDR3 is TGTGCCACCGACAGGGGCGATTACACAGATACGCAGTATTTT.

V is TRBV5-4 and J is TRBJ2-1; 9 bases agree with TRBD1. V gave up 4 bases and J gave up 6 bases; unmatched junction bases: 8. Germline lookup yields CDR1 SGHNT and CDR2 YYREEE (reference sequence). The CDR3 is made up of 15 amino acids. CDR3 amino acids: CASSRRDREFNEQFF. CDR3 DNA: TGTGCCAGCAGCCGACGGGACAGGGAATTCAATGAGCAGTTCTTC.

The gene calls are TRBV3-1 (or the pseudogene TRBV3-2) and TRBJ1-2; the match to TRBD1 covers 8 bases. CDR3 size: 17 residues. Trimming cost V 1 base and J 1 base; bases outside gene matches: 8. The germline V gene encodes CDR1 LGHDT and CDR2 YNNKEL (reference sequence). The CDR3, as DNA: TGTGCCAGCAGCCAAGTTGCAGGGGGCAGAGGTAACTATGGCTACACCTTC. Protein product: CASSQVAGGRGNYGYTF.

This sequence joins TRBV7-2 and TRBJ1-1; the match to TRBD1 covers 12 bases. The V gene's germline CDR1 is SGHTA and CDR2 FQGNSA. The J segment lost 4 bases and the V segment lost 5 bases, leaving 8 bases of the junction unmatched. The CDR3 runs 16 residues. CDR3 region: CASSPGTGGGGTEAFF. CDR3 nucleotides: TGTGCCAGCAGCCCTGGGACAGGGGGCGGGGGCACTGAAGCTTTCTTT.

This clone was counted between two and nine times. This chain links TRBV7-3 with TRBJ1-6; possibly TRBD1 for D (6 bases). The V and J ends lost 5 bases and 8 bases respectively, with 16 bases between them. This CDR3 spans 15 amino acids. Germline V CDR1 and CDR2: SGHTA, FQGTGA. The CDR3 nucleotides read TGTGCCAGCAGCCCCGACAGGACATTGGATTCACCCCTCCACTTT. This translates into CASSPDRTLDSPLHF.

The CDR3 spells CASSEALRRGEQYF. In nucleotides, the CDR3 is TGTGCCAGCAGTGAAGCGCTTCGGCGAGGCGAGCAGTACTTC. This chain joins TRBV2 and TRBJ2-7; no firm D call. The CDR3 has 14 residues. Between the trimmed V and J ends, which lost 0 bases and 6 bases, there was a span of 12 bases. CDR1 and CDR2 (germline): SNHLY, FYNNEI.

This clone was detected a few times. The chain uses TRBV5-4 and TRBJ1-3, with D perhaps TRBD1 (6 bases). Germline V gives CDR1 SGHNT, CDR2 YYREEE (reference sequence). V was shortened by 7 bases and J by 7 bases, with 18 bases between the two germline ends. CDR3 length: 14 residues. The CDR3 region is CASLTSTGANTIYF. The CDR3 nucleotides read TGTGCCAGCCTAACCTCGACAGGCGCGAACACCATATATTTT.

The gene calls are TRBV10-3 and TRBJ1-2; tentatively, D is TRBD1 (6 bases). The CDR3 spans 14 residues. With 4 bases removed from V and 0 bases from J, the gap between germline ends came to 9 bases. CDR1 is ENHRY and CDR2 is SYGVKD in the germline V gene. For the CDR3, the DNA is TGTGCCATCAGTGCGGACAGTCCTAACTATGGCTACACCTTC. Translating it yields CAISADSPNYGYTF.

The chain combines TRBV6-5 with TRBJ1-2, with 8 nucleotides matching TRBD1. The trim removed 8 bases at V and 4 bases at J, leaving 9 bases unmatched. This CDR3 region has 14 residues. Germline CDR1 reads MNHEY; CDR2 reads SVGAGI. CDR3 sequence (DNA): TGTGCCAGCGGTTCGACAGGGGTGGGCTATGGCTACACCTTC. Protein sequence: CASGSTGVGYGYTF.

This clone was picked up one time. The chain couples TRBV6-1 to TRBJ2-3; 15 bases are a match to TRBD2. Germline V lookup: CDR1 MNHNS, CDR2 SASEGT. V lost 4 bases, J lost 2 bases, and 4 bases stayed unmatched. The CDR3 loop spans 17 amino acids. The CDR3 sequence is CASSVGTSGGNTDTQYF. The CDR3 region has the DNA TGTGCCAGCAGTGTCGGGACTAGCGGGGGGAACACAGATACGCAGTATTTT.

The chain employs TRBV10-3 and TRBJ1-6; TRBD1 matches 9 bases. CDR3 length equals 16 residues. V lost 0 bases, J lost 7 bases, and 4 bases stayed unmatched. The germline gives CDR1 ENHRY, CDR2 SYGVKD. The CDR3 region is CAISESGTGLNSPLHF. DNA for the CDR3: TGTGCCATCAGTGAGTCGGGGACAGGGTTAAATTCACCCCTCCACTTT.

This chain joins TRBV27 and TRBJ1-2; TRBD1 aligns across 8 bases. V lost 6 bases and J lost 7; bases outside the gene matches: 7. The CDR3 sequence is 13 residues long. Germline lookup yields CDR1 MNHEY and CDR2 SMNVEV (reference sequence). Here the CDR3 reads CASRLQGAVGYTF. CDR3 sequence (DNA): TGTGCCAGCAGGCTCCAGGGGGCGGTTGGCTACACCTTC.

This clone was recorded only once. This chain's CDR3 is CASSSLETQYF. The CDR3 DNA follows: TGTGCCAGCAGCTCCTTAGAGACCCAGTACTTC. The chain couples TRBV7-9 to TRBJ2-5; D is uncertain. Germline assignment: CDR1 SEHNR and CDR2 FQNEAQ (reference sequence). V lost 4 bases and J lost 4, with 4 bases in between. This CDR3 spans 11 amino acids. Using reference TRBV7-9 and TRBJ2-5 for the parts outside the CDR3, the full variable domain is DTGVSQNPRHKITKRGQNVTFRCDPISEHNRLYWYRQTLGQGPEFLTYFQNEAQLEKSRLLSDRFSAERPKGSFSTLEIQRTEQGDSAMYLCASSSLETQYFGPGTRLLVL.

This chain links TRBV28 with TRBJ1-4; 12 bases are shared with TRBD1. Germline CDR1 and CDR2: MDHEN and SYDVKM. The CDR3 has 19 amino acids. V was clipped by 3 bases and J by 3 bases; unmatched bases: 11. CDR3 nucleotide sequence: TGTGCCAGCAGTTTCTTCCCGGGACAGGGGGCGTGGGCTAATGAAAAACTGTTTTTT. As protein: CASSFFPGQGAWANEKLFF. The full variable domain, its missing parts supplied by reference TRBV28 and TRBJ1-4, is DVKVTQSSRYLVKRTGEKVFLECVQDMDHENMFWYRQDPGLGLRLIYFSYDVKMKEKGDIPEGYSVSREKKERFSLILESASTNQTSMYLCASSFFPGQGAWANEKLFFGSGTQLSVL.

CDR3 residues: CASSSRRGRTTEAFF. The CDR3 region has the DNA TGTGCCAGCAGCTCCCGGAGGGGGCGAACAACTGAAGCTTTCTTT. The rearrangement uses TRBV5-4 and TRBJ1-1; the match to TRBD1 covers 7 bases. The CDR3 consists of 15 residues. V trimming: 3 bases; J trimming: 5 bases; junction bases outside the gene matches: 10. Germline V gene sequence: CDR1 SGHNT, CDR2 YYREEE (reference sequence).

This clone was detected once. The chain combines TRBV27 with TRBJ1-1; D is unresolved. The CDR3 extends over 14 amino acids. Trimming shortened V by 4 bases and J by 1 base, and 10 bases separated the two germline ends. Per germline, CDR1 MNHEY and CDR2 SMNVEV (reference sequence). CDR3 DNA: TGTGCCAGCAGTTCGTCTCTATCGAACACTGAAGCTTTCTTT. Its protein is CASSSSLSNTEAFF.

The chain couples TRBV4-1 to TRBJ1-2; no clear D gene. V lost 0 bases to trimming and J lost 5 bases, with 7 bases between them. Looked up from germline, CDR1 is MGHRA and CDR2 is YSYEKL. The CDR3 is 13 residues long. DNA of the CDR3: TGCGCCAGCAGCCAAGAATCGAGATATGGCTACACCTTC. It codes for CASSQESRYGYTF.

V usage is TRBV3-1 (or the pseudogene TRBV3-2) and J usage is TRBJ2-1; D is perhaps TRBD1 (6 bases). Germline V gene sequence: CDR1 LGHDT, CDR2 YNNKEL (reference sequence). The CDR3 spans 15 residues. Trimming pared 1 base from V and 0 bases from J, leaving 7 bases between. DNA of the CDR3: TGTGCCAGCAGCCAAGGGACAGTCTCCTACAATGAGCAGTTCTTC. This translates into CASSQGTVSYNEQFF.

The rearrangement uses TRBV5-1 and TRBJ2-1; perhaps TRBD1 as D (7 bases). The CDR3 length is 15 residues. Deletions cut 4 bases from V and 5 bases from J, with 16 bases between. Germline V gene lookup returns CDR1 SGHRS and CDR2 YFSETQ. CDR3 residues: CASSPQGGSHNEQFF. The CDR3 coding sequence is TGCGCCAGCAGCCCTCAGGGGGGAAGTCACAATGAGCAGTTCTTC.